The present entry profiles one TCR beta chain with its context. Read data end 3 residues before the CDR3 end; the end is taken from the germline J gene. These data belong to a study of Tregs in tolerant kidney transplant recipients. TCRdb's copy holds only in-frame clones and misses some; the assay was immunoSEQ multiplex PCR. Its clone listing holds under 40,000 clones. CDR1 and CDR2 from the germline V gene are DFQATT and SNEGSKA (reference sequence). The CDR3 length is 15 residues. The V and J ends lost 0 bases and 5 bases respectively, with 16 bases between them. The rearrangement joins TRBV20-1 to TRBJ2-5; TRBD1 is a possible D gene (5 bases). The origin of this receptor is a human donor who received a combined kidney and bone marrow transplant. This specimen consisted of CD8+ T cells from blood, obtained before the transplant. CDR3 sequence reads: CSARDLQGFDETQYF. The CDR3 bases that were read are TGCAGTGCTAGAGATCTTCAGGGTTTCGACGAGACC.